The rows below give T cell receptor beta chains drawn from one sample of a study of T cells in Graves' hyperthyroidism and ophthalmopathy. TCRdb reanalysed the multiplex PCR reads using MiXCR and keeps one entry per CDR3 protein. The sample has under 400,000 distinct CDR3 sequences; around 14% are singletons. Input material: blood. The source is an older woman with Graves' hyperthyroidism. Both conserved end residues are part of each CDR3. A clone size is listed for some rows: how often the clone was seen (once, few, many), or a class if it is expanded.

TRBV7-7	TRBJ2-3	many	CASSLGTLDTQYF
TRBV18	TRBJ1-3	once	CVSSPYKRDYRNTIYF
TRBV5-1	TRBJ2-1	many	CASSLAFAHEQFF
TRBV5-1	TRBJ1-1	many	CASSLNPGNTEAFF
TRBV2	TRBJ1-1	many	CASSKQGSTEAFF
TRBV20-1	TRBJ2-7	many	CSAARDSMSYEQYF
TRBV9	TRBJ2-1	.	CASSVDGLAGGGPYNEQFF
TRBV18	TRBJ1-6	many	CASSRAGSSPLHF
TRBV6-1	TRBJ2-3	few	CASTEDEHTDTQYF
TRBV5-1	TRBJ2-1	many	CASSLVLSGHNEQFF
TRBV3-1	TRBJ1-2	many	CASSQERRPGYTF
TRBV11-3	TRBJ2-1	many	CASSPQVLVGSEQFF
TRBV6-5	TRBJ1-1	many	CASSYSQGQQDAEAFF
TRBV27	TRBJ2-3	few	CASSIQGFTDTQYF
TRBV7-9	TRBJ2-7	many	CASQWAPSYEQYF
TRBV7-9	TRBJ1-2	many	CASSPRQSSYGYTF
TRBV5-1	TRBJ2-7	many	CASSLGGGRDYEQYF
TRBV28	TRBJ1-5	few	CASSLEFYQPQHF
TRBV7-8	TRBJ2-7	many	CASSLVRVTGTSGIYEQYF
TRBV5-1	TRBJ2-3	once	CASSPTPGTDTQYF
TRBV27	TRBJ2-5	few	CASSPHGGQTQYF
TRBV12-3/TRBV12-4	TRBJ2-7	many	CASSLGGGRLHSYEQYF
TRBV2	TRBJ1-5	many	CASRSTGYQPQHF
TRBV20-1	TRBJ2-5	many	CSARDWGQGAEETQYF
TRBV7-8	TRBJ2-1	many	CASSPSAAASSGRGEQFF
TRBV11-2	TRBJ1-6	many	CASSKGAGYGNSPLHF
TRBV13	TRBJ2-5	many	CASHRAGGGETQYF
TRBV4-1	TRBJ2-1	few	CASSQVLLAGFNEQFF
TRBV11-3	TRBJ1-6	.	CASSIENSSPLHF
TRBV6-1	TRBJ1-1	many	CASSYLMNTEAFF
TRBV19	TRBJ1-2	many	CASAGASGRIYGYTF
TRBV20-1	TRBJ2-1	few	CSALGTFNEQFF
TRBV2	TRBJ2-3	many	CASSEARAGGVDTQYF
TRBV11-2	TRBJ2-7	.	CASSFTSGQDFSYEQHF
TRBV19	TRBJ2-5	many	CASSRASGRYQETQYF
TRBV5-1	TRBJ1-3	few	CASSPQGPISGNTIYF
TRBV7-9	TRBJ2-1	many	CASSLVVGTSGRSNEQFF
TRBV12-3/TRBV12-4	TRBJ2-3	few	CASSRRGRGYTDTQYF
TRBV28	TRBJ2-7	many	CASSDRAHPFEQYF
TRBV3-1	TRBJ1-1	many	CASSQGAGLLAFF
TRBV29-1	TRBJ2-1	many	CSIEDRGTSGRLPDEQFF
TRBV5-1	TRBJ1-1	few	CASSLDGRGNTEAFF
TRBV12-3/TRBV12-4	TRBJ2-6	many	CAARLKEGGLAGAGANVLTF
TRBV27	TRBJ2-5	many	CASSPPGAKTQYF
TRBV12-5	TRBJ1-5	many	CASGLGQGVGPQHF
TRBV5-4	TRBJ2-7	few	CASSLSETGGYEQYF
TRBV6-2/TRBV6-3	TRBJ2-7	.	CASTPTSGYEQYF
TRBV4-1	TRBJ1-2	.	CASSQVTVGGYTF